This record concerns one T cell receptor (beta chain) sequence. The antigen is unknown. The entry originates in a study of T cell responses to AZD1222 COVID-19 vaccine. General study points: When two AZD1222 doses had been given, Spike-specific TCR breadth and depth rose.

The CDR3 spans 16 residues. Germline V gene data show CDR1 as LGHNA and CDR2 as YSLEER. The V end lost 0 bases, the J end lost 2 bases, and 13 bases lay between the germline ends. Clones were sequenced by immunoSEQ multiplex PCR, and TCRdb holds only the in-frame ones, with some missing. This sample carries about 160,000 clones, about nine tenths of them seen once, and the ten largest clones take more than 5%. This TCR derives from an adult in good health. V is TRBV4-3 and J is TRBJ1-2, with D tentatively TRBD1 (6 bases). Specimen: peripheral blood, collected on day 0 of AZD1222 vaccination. The CDR3 sequence: CASSQDLVQGNYGYTF. In DNA, the CDR3 is TGCGCCAGCAGCCAAGATCTAGTACAGGGCAACTATGGCTACACCTTC.